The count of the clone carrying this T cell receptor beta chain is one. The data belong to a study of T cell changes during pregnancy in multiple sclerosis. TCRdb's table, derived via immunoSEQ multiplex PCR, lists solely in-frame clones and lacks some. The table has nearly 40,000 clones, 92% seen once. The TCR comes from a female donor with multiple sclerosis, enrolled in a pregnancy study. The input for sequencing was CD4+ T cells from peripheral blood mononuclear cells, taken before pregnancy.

As DNA, the CDR3 is TGTGCCAGCAGCGCTTACCCGAGCTCCTACAATGAGCAGTTCTTC. Its translation: CASSAYPSSYNEQFF. The V gene is TRBV7-3, the J gene TRBJ2-1; D uncertain. Per the germline V gene, CDR1 is SGHTA and CDR2 is FQGTGA. V dropped 5 bases and J dropped 0 bases, with 11 bases sitting between them. This CDR3 has 15 amino acids.